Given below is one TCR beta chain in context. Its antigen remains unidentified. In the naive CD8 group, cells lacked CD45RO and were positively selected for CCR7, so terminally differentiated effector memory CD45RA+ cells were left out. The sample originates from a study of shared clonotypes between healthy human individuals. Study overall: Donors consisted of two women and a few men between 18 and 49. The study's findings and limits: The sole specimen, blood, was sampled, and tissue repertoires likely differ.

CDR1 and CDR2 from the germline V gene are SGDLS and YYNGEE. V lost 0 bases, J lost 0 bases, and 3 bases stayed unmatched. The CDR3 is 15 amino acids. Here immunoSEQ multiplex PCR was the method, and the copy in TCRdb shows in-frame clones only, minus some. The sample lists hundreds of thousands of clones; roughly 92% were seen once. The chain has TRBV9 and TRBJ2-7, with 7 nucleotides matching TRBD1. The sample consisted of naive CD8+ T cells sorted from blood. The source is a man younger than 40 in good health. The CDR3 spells CASSVGGQHSYEQYF. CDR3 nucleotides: TGTGCCAGCAGCGTAGGGGGACAGCACTCCTACGAGCAGTACTTC.